This is a list of T cell receptor beta chains from one sample in a study of blood T cell repertoires in COVID-19. Method: immunoSEQ multiplex PCR; TCRdb's copy keeps in-frame clones and lacks some. The table includes 310,000 or so clones, just over 90% detected once. The sample was peripheral blood. The receptor source for this set is a woman younger than 45 with COVID-19, enrolled during active disease. Both conserved end residues are part of each CDR3. D genes are given only for firm matches. Clone size is given for some rows only: seen once, a few or many times, or a class if the clone is expanded.

CDR3 length,V gene,clone size,D gene,J gene,CDR3 protein,CDR3 DNA
16,TRBV7-2,.,.,TRBJ2-7,CASSFDYHRGSYEQYF,TGTGCCAGCAGCTTTGACTACCACCGGGGCTCCTACGAGCAGTACTTC
14,TRBV27,.,.,TRBJ1-4,CASSFMGASEKLFF,TGTGCCAGCAGTTTTATGGGGGCTAGTGAAAAACTGTTTTTT
15,TRBV30,.,TRBD2,TRBJ2-7,CAWSYWTSGTYEQYF,TGTGCCTGGAGTTATTGGACTAGCGGGACCTACGAGCAGTACTTC
13,TRBV6-6,.,.,TRBJ1-1,CASSATGESEAFF,TGTGCCAGCAGTGCCACGGGGGAATCTGAAGCTTTCTTT
18,TRBV28,.,.,TRBJ1-3,CASSLYPPQLPSGNTIYF,TGTGCCAGCAGTTTATACCCGCCACAGCTACCCTCTGGAAACACCATATATTTT
14,TRBV2,.,.,TRBJ1-3,CASMEQISGNTIYF,TGTGCCAGCATGGAACAGATCTCTGGAAACACCATATATTTT
17,TRBV30,.,TRBD2,TRBJ2-1,CAWSPYRTSGYHNEQFF,TGTGCCTGGAGTCCATACCGGACTAGCGGGTACCACAATGAGCAGTTCTTC
15,TRBV7-9,.,TRBD1,TRBJ1-2,CASSLVADRGYGYTF,TGTGCCAGCAGCTTAGTCGCGGACAGGGGCTATGGCTACACCTTC
13,TRBV6-4,many,.,TRBJ2-2,CASSDQDTGELFF,TGTGCCAGCAGTGACCAGGACACCGGGGAGCTGTTTTTT
12,TRBV27,.,TRBD1,TRBJ1-2,CASSSDRDGYTF,TGTGCCAGCAGTTCGGACAGGGACGGCTACACCTTC
13,TRBV2,.,.,TRBJ1-4,CASSRGTNEKLFF,TGTGCCAGCAGTCGGGGAACTAATGAAAAACTGTTTTTT
17,TRBV28,.,TRBD1,TRBJ2-1,CASSLSGNRGPYNEQFF,TGTGCCAGCAGTTTATCGGGGAACAGGGGGCCCTACAATGAGCAGTTCTTC
17,TRBV18,.,.,TRBJ1-2,CASSPTIDSLANYGYTF,TGTGCCAGCTCACCTACGATCGACAGTCTCGCTAACTATGGCTACACCTTC
14,TRBV13,.,TRBD1,TRBJ1-1,CASSAGTANTEAFF,TGTGCCAGCAGCGCAGGGACAGCGAACACTGAAGCTTTCTTT
13,TRBV25-1,.,.,TRBJ1-1,CASKSAGGTEAFF,TGTGCCAGCAAGTCCGCCGGGGGCACTGAAGCTTTCTTT
14,TRBV19,.,.,TRBJ2-1,CASAGQSSYNEQFF,TGTGCCAGCGCGGGCCAAAGTTCCTACAATGAGCAGTTCTTC
13,TRBV5-4,.,.,TRBJ2-1,CASSLIRVNEQFF,TGTGCCAGCAGCTTGATCAGGGTCAATGAGCAGTTCTTC
14,TRBV6-1,.,.,TRBJ2-1,CASSEQGPYNEQFF,TGTGCCAGCAGTGAACAGGGTCCCTACAATGAGCAGTTCTTC
14,TRBV25-1,.,TRBD1,TRBJ1-2,CASSELDRDYGYTF,TGTGCCAGCAGTGAGCTGGACAGGGACTATGGCTACACCTTC
14,TRBV2,.,TRBD1,TRBJ1-5,CASTLGQGGQPQHF,TGTGCCAGCACCTTAGGACAGGGCGGTCAGCCCCAGCATTTT
14,TRBV2,.,TRBD1,TRBJ1-5,CASRGQFSNQPQHF,TGTGCCAGCAGGGGACAGTTTAGCAATCAGCCCCAGCATTTT
14,TRBV5-4,.,.,TRBJ2-7,CASSLYTGPAEQYF,TGTGCCAGCAGCTTGTACACAGGTCCCGCCGAGCAGTACTTC